Listed below are T cell receptor beta chains from one sample, sequenced in a study of naive and memory T cell subsets. MiXCR was run by TCRdb on the 5' RACE reads, yielding one entry per CDR3 protein. The data contain about 62,000 distinct CDR3 sequences, around 8% of them singletons. The receptors shown here come from a female donor in good health. Each CDR3 is given with its conserved first and last residue. D genes are given only for firm matches. Not all rows give a size; the values are once, few, many and, for expanded clones, a class.

>few|NA|TRBJ1-1|TRBV20-1|14
CSARDRGRGTEAFF
TGCAGTGCTAGAGATCGGGGAAGGGGCACTGAAGCTTTCTTT
>NA|NA|TRBJ1-1|TRBV30|15
CAWSVPRLRNTEAFF
TGTGCCTGGAGTGTACCGCGCCTAAGGAACACTGAAGCTTTCTTT
>many|TRBD1|TRBJ1-2|TRBV11-2|16
CASSSTGTDFNYGYTF
TGTGCCAGCAGCTCCACCGGGACAGATTTTAACTATGGCTACACCTTC
>NA|NA|TRBJ2-7|TRBV12-3/TRBV12-4|15
CASSTRGLPPYEQYF
TGTGCCAGCAGTACCCGAGGACTCCCCCCTTACGAGCAGTACTTC
>many|NA|TRBJ1-2|TRBV4-1|16
CASSQGMGRANYGYTF
TGCGCCAGCAGCCAAGGAATGGGCAGGGCCAACTATGGCTACACCTTC
>NA|NA|TRBJ1-1|TRBV11-2|12
CASSLGITEAFF
TGTGCCAGCAGCTTAGGGATCACTGAAGCTTTCTTT
>NA|TRBD1|TRBJ2-1|TRBV5-1|15
CASSPPTTGGDGQFF
TGCGCCAGCAGCCCGCCTACTACAGGGGGCGATGGGCAGTTCTTC
>NA|TRBD1|TRBJ2-3|TRBV5-5|15
CASSSTGHTSDTQYF
TGTGCCAGCAGCTCGACAGGGCATACCTCGGATACGCAGTATTTT
>NA|NA|TRBJ2-1|TRBV28|15
CASSTGQLSYNEQFF
TGTGCCAGCAGCACAGGACAGCTCTCCTACAATGAGCAGTTCTTC
>NA|TRBD1|TRBJ1-1|TRBV18|14
CASSPGQGMTEAFF
TGTGCCAGCTCACCGGGACAGGGGATGACTGAAGCTTTCTTT
>few|TRBD1|TRBJ2-6|TRBV6-1|17
CASSSLGTGGPANVLTF
TGTGCCAGCAGCTCCCTAGGGACAGGGGGTCCCGCCAACGTCCTGACTTTC
>few|NA|TRBJ2-4|TRBV5-1|12
CASSLTPGTQYF
TGCGCCAGCAGCTTGACCCCCGGGACACAGTACTTC
>NA|NA|TRBJ1-2|TRBV3-1|12
CASSLTQGGYTF
TGTGCCAGCAGCCTGACACAGGGTGGCTACACCTTC
>few|NA|TRBJ2-1|TRBV29-1|13
CSVDLGAGDEQFF
TGCAGCGTTGATCTAGGGGCGGGCGATGAGCAGTTCTTC
>NA|TRBD2|TRBJ2-7|TRBV7-3|15
CASSLVAGGTYEQYF
TGTGCCAGCAGCTTAGTGGCGGGGGGGACCTACGAGCAGTACTTC
>many|NA|TRBJ1-1|TRBV28|11
CASGRALQAFF
TGTGCCAGCGGGAGGGCTCTACAGGCTTTCTTT
>NA|NA|TRBJ1-1|TRBV9|13
CASSVEVNTEAFF
TGTGCCAGCAGCGTAGAAGTGAACACTGAAGCTTTCTTT
>NA|TRBD2|TRBJ2-1|TRBV5-1|16
CASSSLWTSIYNEQFF
TGCGCCAGCAGCTCGCTCTGGACTAGCATCTACAATGAGCAGTTCTTC
>many|TRBD2|TRBJ2-2|TRBV4-1|17
CASSQVAAGALRGELFF
TGCGCCAGCAGCCAAGTTGCAGCGGGGGCACTGAGGGGGGAGCTGTTTTTT
>NA|TRBD2|TRBJ2-1|TRBV9|14
CASSVTSGSIEQFF
TGTGCCAGCAGCGTTACTAGCGGGAGCATTGAGCAGTTCTTC
>few|NA|TRBJ2-3|TRBV20-1|13
CSASGPAQRTQYF
TGCAGTGCTAGTGGACCGGCGCAAAGGACGCAGTATTTT
>NA|NA|TRBJ1-5|TRBV10-3|14
CAISESGAGQPQHF
TGTGCCATCAGTGAGTCAGGGGCCGGGCAGCCCCAGCATTTT
>many|NA|TRBJ2-3|TRBV20-1|16
CSARDATGFNTDTQYF
TGCAGTGCTAGAGATGCTACGGGCTTCAACACAGATACGCAGTATTTT
>many|NA|TRBJ1-1|TRBV7-9|13
CASSLDQNTEAFF
TGTGCCAGCAGCTTAGATCAGAACACTGAAGCTTTCTTT
>many|NA|TRBJ1-6|TRBV2|18
CARIQVELTSSYNSPLHF
TGTGCCAGAATACAGGTCGAGCTTACAAGCTCCTATAATTCACCCCTCCACTTT
>few|NA|TRBJ2-5|TRBV25-1|13
CASRRSNQETQYF
TGTGCCAGCAGAAGAAGCAACCAAGAGACCCAGTACTTC
>NA|NA|TRBJ2-1|TRBV19|15
CASRKSPSSYNEQFF
TGTGCCAGTAGGAAGAGCCCCAGCTCCTACAATGAGCAGTTCTTC
>few|NA|TRBJ2-3|TRBV3-1|14
CASSQSVVSDTQYF
TGTGCCAGCAGCCAATCCGTCGTGTCAGATACGCAGTATTTT
>few|NA|TRBJ2-1|TRBV12-3/TRBV12-4|16
CASSPGSLGIYNEQFF
TGTGCCAGCAGTCCGGGCTCTCTCGGAATCTACAATGAGCAGTTCTTC
>few|TRBD2|TRBJ2-3|TRBV3-1|16
CASSQRGAKSTDTQYF
TGTGCCAGCAGCCAGCGGGGGGCAAAGAGCACAGATACGCAGTATTTT
>NA|NA|TRBJ1-5|TRBV11-2|17
CASSLDLSGPSNQPQHF
TGTGCCAGCAGCTTAGATCTGTCGGGACCGAGCAATCAGCCCCAGCATTTT
>many|NA|TRBJ2-7|TRBV20-1|13
CSACPSSSYEQYF
TGCAGTGCTTGCCCCTCTAGCTCCTACGAGCAGTACTTC
>many|NA|TRBJ1-2|TRBV20-1|13
CSASPGFGYGYTF
TGCAGTGCGTCTCCAGGCTTTGGCTATGGCTACACCTTC
>NA|NA|TRBJ2-1|TRBV20-1|14
CSAGSGVIYNEQFF
TGCAGTGCCGGATCGGGGGTCATCTACAATGAGCAGTTCTTC
>few|TRBD1|TRBJ1-2|TRBV28|13
CASSWQGALGYTF
TGTGCCAGCAGTTGGCAGGGGGCGCTTGGCTACACCTTC
>few|TRBD1|TRBJ2-7|TRBV7-9|13
CASSGTGGYEQYF
TGTGCCAGCAGCGGGACAGGGGGCTACGAGCAGTACTTC
>few|TRBD2|TRBJ2-3|TRBV18|14
CASSPGLAGDTQYF
TGTGCCAGCTCACCGGGACTAGCGGGAGATACGCAGTATTTT
>NA|TRBD1|TRBJ2-2|TRBV6-5|15
CASGRGTGGTGELFF
TGTGCCAGCGGCCGAGGGACAGGGGGCACCGGGGAGCTGTTTTTT
>NA|NA|TRBJ2-7|TRBV25-1|17
CASSENLLQGAQDEQYF
TGTGCCAGCAGTGAAAACCTACTACAGGGTGCACAAGACGAGCAGTACTTC
>few|NA|TRBJ1-2|TRBV13|17
CASSPPNIGGRPYGYTF
TGTGCCAGCAGCCCCCCCAACATCGGGGGGCGACCCTATGGCTACACCTTC
>NA|TRBD1|TRBJ1-1|TRBV12-3/TRBV12-4|17
CASSRERTGGVWTEAFF
TGTGCCAGCAGCCGCGAGAGGACAGGGGGCGTTTGGACTGAAGCTTTCTTT
>many|NA|TRBJ1-1|TRBV6-1|12
CANSRDQTEAFF
TGTGCCAACAGCCGGGACCAAACTGAAGCTTTCTTT
>few|TRBD2|TRBJ2-1|TRBV6-4|16
CASSPSGTSGYNEQFF
TGTGCCAGCAGCCCCTCCGGGACTAGCGGTTACAATGAGCAGTTCTTC
>many|NA|TRBJ1-1|TRBV5-1|13
CASSLAGDTEAFF
TGCGCCAGCAGCTTGGCCGGGGACACTGAAGCTTTCTTT
>NA|NA|TRBJ2-3|TRBV28|13
CASSLRGTDTQYF
TGTGCCAGCAGTTTAAGGGGGACAGATACGCAGTATTTT
>few|NA|TRBJ2-5|TRBV10-3|18
CAISDSTPGTPFQETQYF
TGTGCCATCAGTGACTCGACGCCAGGCACCCCGTTCCAAGAGACCCAGTACTTC
>few|TRBD1|TRBJ1-5|TRBV20-1|18
CSARGGTGARRSNQPQHF
TGCAGTGCTAGAGGGGGGACAGGGGCTCGGCGAAGCAATCAGCCCCAGCATTTT
>many|TRBD2|TRBJ2-7|TRBV28|16
CASTPGTSGAAGEQYF
TGTGCCAGCACACCCGGGACTAGCGGGGCGGCGGGCGAGCAGTACTTC
>NA|NA|TRBJ2-3|TRBV19|12
CASTGEGRTQYF
TGTGCCAGTACCGGGGAAGGCCGAACGCAGTATTTT
>few|TRBD2|TRBJ2-1|TRBV7-8|16
CASSYGLAGGYNEQFF
TGTGCCAGCAGCTACGGGCTAGCGGGAGGCTACAATGAGCAGTTCTTC
>few|NA|TRBJ2-3|TRBV27|12
CASSPGTDTQYF
TGTGCCAGCAGTCCGGGAACAGATACGCAGTATTTT
>NA|NA|TRBJ1-4|TRBV7-9|12
CASSLGSEKLFF
TGTGCCAGCAGCTTAGGTAGTGAAAAACTGTTTTTT
>few|TRBD1|TRBJ1-1|TRBV5-4|14
CASSLYRGLTEAFF
TGTGCCAGCAGCTTGTACAGGGGGCTAACTGAAGCTTTCTTT
>many|TRBD2|TRBJ2-3|TRBV10-3|16
CAITSPGLAGRDTQYF
TGTGCCATCACTTCACCGGGACTAGCCGGCAGAGATACGCAGTATTTT
>NA|TRBD1|TRBJ2-6|TRBV6-5|18
CASSYGDRVHSGANVLTF
TGTGCCAGCAGTTACGGGGACAGGGTACACTCTGGGGCCAACGTCCTGACTTTC
>many|TRBD1|TRBJ2-3|TRBV2|12
CASRTGADTQYF
TGTGCCAGCAGGACAGGGGCCGATACGCAGTATTTT
>many|TRBD1|TRBJ2-1|TRBV6-5|13
CASSADRYNEQFF
TGTGCCAGCAGTGCGGACAGGTACAATGAGCAGTTCTTC
>many|NA|TRBJ1-4|TRBV18|15
CASSPPGGAREKLFF
TGTGCCAGCTCACCACCGGGGGGCGCAAGGGAAAAACTGTTTTTT
>NA|NA|TRBJ2-7|TRBV28|14
CAILSAVRPYEQYF
TGTGCTATTTTGTCGGCGGTGAGGCCCTACGAGCAGTACTTC
>NA|NA|TRBJ1-1|TRBV12-3/TRBV12-4|15
CASSLHLRANTEAFF
TGTGCCAGCAGTTTGCACCTTCGAGCGAACACTGAAGCTTTCTTT